This entry concerns a single T cell receptor beta chain. This sample stems from a study of brain metastases from non-small cell lung cancer. The V gene lost 7 bases and the J gene lost 1 base, with 4 bases spanning the gap. CDR1 and CDR2 from the germline V gene are SQVTM and ANQGSEA. The CDR3 loop spans 11 amino acids. TCRdb's table, derived via immunoSEQ multiplex PCR, lists solely in-frame clones and lacks some. The sample lists 4,000 to 6,000 clones; 85% were seen once. Sequencing input: primary lung tumor tissue. The origin of this receptor is a donor at least 40 years old with non-small cell lung cancer. The chain uses TRBV29-1 and TRBJ1-4; D uncertain. The DNA for the CDR3 is TGCAGCGGCAGAACTAATGAAAAACTGTTTTTT. It yields the protein CSGRTNEKLFF.